The clone carrying this T cell receptor beta chain has more than one count but fewer than ten. Its specificity is not known. RNA transcripts yielded amplified TCR beta CDR3 regions. First-round RT-PCR targeting the TCR CDR3 was performed with the HTBI primer set. TCRdb ran MiXCR on the multiplex PCR reads and lists one entry per CDR3 protein. The table shows hundreds of thousands of distinct CDR3 sequences, with 35% occurring only once. This entry comes from a study of T cells in Graves' hyperthyroidism and ophthalmopathy. General study results and limits: Blood also held most thyroid clonotypes expanded beyond 0.001.

V shed 4 bases and J 3 bases; nucleotides not matched to a gene: 2. This CDR3 comprises 12 residues. CDR1 SQVTM and CDR2 ANQGSEA come from the germline V gene. Absence of ophthalmopathy progression within 18 months defined stable Graves' hyperthyroidism. Any patient presenting with uncontrolled infection, other autoimmune disease, pregnancy or lactation was left out. Orbital computed tomography and thyroid ultrasound, together with serum TRAb and thyroxine and clinical symptoms, were used for diagnoses. The chain is built from TRBV29-1 and TRBJ2-7, with 8 bases matching TRBD1. Sample: blood. This clonotype was obtained from a woman in her thirties or forties with Graves' hyperthyroidism. CDR3 DNA: TGCAGCGTTGGGGACAGGAACTACGAGCAGTACTTC. The encoded protein is CSVGDRNYEQYF.